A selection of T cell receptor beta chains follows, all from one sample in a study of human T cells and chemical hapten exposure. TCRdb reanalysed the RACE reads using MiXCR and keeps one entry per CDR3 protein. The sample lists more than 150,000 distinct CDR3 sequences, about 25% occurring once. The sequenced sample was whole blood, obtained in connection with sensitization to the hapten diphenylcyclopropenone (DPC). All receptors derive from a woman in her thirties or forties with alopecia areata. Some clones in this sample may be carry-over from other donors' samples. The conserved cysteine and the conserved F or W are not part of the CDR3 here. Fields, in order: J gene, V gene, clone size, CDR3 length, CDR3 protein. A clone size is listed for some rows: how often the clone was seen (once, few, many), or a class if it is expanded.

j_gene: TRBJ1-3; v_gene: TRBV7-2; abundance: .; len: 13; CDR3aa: ASSLAYNSGNTIY
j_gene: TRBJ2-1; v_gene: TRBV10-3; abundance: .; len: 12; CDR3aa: AISGLAGDNEQF
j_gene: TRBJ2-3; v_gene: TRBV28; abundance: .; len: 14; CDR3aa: ASSLNGGGPWDTQY
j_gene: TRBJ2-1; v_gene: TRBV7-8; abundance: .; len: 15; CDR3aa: ASSPYLPGPSYNEQF
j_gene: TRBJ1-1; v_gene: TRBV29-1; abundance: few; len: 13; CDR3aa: SVEDLQTMNTEAF
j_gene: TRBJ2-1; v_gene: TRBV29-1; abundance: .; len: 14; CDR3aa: SVEDSRAGAYNEQF
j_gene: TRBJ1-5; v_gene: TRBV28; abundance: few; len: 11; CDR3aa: ATREGLNQPQH
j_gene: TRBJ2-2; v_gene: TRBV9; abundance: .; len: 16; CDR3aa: ASSSRTSGRAFAGELF
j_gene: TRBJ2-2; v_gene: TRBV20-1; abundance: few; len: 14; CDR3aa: SARGVPGQDTGELF
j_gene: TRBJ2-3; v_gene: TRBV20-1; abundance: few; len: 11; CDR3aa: SARLGGVNTQY
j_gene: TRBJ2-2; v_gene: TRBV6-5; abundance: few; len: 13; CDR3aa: ASSWQGALPGELF
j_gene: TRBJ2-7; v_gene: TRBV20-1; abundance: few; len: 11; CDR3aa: SAFLARAYEQY
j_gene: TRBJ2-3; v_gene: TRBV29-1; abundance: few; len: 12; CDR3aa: SVDYLLAGDAQY
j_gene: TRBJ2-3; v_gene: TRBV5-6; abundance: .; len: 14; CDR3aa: ASSLGTHTSTDTQY
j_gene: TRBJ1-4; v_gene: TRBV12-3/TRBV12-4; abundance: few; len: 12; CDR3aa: ASSLGSSYEKLF
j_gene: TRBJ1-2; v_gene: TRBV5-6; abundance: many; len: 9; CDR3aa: ASSLVGRYT
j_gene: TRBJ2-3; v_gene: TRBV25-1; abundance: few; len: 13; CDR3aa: ASSGQGGPADTQY
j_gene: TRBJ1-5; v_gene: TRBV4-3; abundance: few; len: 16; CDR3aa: ASSQDWSLSPGDQPQH
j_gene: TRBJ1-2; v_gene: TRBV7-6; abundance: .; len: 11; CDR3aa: ASSHGQDAGYT
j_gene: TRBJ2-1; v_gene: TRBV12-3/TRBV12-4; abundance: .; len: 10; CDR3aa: ASSFSTREQF
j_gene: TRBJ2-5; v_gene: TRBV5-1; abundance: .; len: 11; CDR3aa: ASSRSREETQY
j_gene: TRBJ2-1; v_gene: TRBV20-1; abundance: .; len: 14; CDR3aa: SAALGLAGGGNEQF
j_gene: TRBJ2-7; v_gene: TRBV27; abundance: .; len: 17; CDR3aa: ASSSYITSPGGAAYEQY
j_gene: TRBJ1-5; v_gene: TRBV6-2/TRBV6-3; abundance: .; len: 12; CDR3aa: ASSRVGVEYLQH
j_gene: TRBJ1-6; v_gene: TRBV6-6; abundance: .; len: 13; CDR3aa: ASKSRDRDNSPLH
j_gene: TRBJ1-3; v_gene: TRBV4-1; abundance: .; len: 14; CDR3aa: ASSQVQGDSGNTIY
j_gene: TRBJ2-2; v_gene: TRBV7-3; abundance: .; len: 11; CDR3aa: ASSLTADGELF
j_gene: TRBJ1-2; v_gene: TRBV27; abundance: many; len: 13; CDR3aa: ASSHIGPTPYGYT
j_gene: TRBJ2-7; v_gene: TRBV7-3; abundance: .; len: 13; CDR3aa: ASSPEGTRRSEQY
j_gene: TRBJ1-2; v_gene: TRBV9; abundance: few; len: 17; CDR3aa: ASSPSRGEGSQRRYGYT
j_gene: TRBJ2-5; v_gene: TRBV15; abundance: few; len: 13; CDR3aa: ATSRGRGLGETQY
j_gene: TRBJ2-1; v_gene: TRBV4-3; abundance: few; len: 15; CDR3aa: ASSQDLRQGPYNEQF
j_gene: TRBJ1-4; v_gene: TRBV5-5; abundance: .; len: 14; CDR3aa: ASSPRTGPSNEKLF
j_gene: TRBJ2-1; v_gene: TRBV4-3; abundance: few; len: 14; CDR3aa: ASSQDGGYAYNEQF
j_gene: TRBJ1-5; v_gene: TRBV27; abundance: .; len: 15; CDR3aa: ASRADGGDYSNQPQH
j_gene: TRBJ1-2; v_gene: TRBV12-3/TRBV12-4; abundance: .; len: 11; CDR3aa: ASSSSPNYGYT
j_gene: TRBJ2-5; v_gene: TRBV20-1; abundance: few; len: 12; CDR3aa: SARDRGRGETQY
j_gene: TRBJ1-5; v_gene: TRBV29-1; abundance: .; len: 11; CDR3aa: SVEQGEGQPQH
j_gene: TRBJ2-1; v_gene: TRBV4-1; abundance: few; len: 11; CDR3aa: ASSRGGNNEQF
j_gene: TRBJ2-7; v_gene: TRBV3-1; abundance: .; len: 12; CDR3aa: ASSPLAGGGEQY
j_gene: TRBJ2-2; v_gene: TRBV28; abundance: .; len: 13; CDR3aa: VSSSNGPTDGELF
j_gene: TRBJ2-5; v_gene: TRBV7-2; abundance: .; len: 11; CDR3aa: ASSPELQETQY
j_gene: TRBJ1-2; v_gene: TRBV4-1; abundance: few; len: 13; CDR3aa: ASSQDIRGAGGYT
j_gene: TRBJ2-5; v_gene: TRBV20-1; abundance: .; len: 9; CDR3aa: SGRGGETQY
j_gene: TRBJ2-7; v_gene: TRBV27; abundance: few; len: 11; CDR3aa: ASSLGPAYEQY
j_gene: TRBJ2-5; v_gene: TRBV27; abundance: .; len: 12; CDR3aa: ASSNLAGVQTQY
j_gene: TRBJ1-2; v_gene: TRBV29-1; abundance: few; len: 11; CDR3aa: SVEKGADYGYT
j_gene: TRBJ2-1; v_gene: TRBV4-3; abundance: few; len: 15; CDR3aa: ASSQVFTEFSYNEQF
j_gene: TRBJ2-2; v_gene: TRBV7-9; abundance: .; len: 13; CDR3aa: ASSWIGAHTGELF
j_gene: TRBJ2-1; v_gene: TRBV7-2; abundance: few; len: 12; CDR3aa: ASSLALTPNEQF